This TCR beta chain was sequenced for a study of beta chain features in type 1 diabetes. Study outcomes and limitations: Sampled from patients, naive, central memory and Treg TCRB repertoires appeared more similar than those sampled from healthy donors. A definitive answer on HLA type influencing TCRB rearrangement was not reached here. VDJ junctions from patients with type 1 diabetes contained fewer insertions and more deletions. A moderate, significant TCRB CDR3 shortening appeared in type 1 diabetes across four CD4+ subsets.

Trimming pared 4 bases from V and 2 bases from J, leaving 8 bases between. The CDR3 length is 13 residues. Germline loops: CDR1 MNHEY, CDR2 SVGAGI. Isolated RNA was reverse transcribed in full, so expressed TCRB transcripts were sequenced. Roughly 3.6 million reads per sample were averaged for naive, central memory and regulatory samples. Profiled with immunoSEQ multiplex PCR; TCRdb holds only in-frame clones, not every one. Of around 280,000 clones detected, over 12% appear once; the ten largest clones hold roughly 0.015%. This clone was detected only a few times. The antigen remains undetermined. The sample taken for sequencing was naive CD4+ T cells from blood. The sequence was collected from a man aged 18 to 30 with type 1 diabetes. This chain connects TRBV6-5 to TRBJ1-2; TRBD1 might be the D (6 bases). CDR3 protein: CASSSGGNYGYTF. CDR3 DNA: TGTGCCAGCAGTTCGGGGGGCAACTATGGCTACACCTTC.